These 28 T cell receptor beta chains came from one sample sequenced in a study of T cell responses to AZD1222 COVID-19 vaccine. Profiled with immunoSEQ multiplex PCR; TCRdb holds only in-frame clones, not every one. This sample has about 93,000 clones; roughly 89% occur once, and the top ten carry about 2.8%. The sequenced sample was peripheral blood, obtained on day 0 of MenACWY control vaccination. The receptors stem from an adult in good health.

This chain joins TRBV2 and TRBJ1-1; D may be TRBD1 (6 bases). The germline gives CDR1 SNHLY, CDR2 FYNNEI. The V and J ends lost 5 bases and 1 base respectively, with 11 bases between them. The CDR3 consists of 14 residues. The CDR3 reads CASSLQTGNTEAFF. Written as DNA, the CDR3 is TGTGCCAGCAGTCTTCAGACAGGGAACACTGAAGCTTTCTTT.

V and J are TRBV3-1 (or the pseudogene TRBV3-2) and TRBJ2-5, with 11 bases fitting TRBD2. This CDR3 has 20 residues. After removal of 0 bases from V and 2 bases from J, the junction contained 14 bases not matched to a gene. The germline CDR1 and CDR2 sequences are LGHDT and YNNKEL (reference sequence). The CDR3 reads CASSQDDVGIASGGQETQYF. CDR3 sequence (DNA): TGTGCCAGCAGCCAAGACGACGTTGGGATCGCTAGCGGGGGGCAAGAGACCCAGTACTTC.

The CDR3 protein is CASSLRGGTSGTDTQYF. The CDR3 DNA follows: TGTGCCAGCAGCCTGAGAGGGGGGACCTCTGGCACAGATACGCAGTATTTT. The gene calls are TRBV7-3 and TRBJ2-3; TRBD1 or TRBD2 may be the D gene (6 bases each). CDR3 length equals 17 residues. V shed 5 bases and J shed 1 base, with 19 bases lying between them. In germline, CDR1 is SGHTA, CDR2 FQGTGA.

The chain has TRBV6-5 and TRBJ2-2; maybe TRBD2 (6 bases). This CDR3 region has 14 residues. Germline V gene sequence: CDR1 MNHEY, CDR2 SVGAGI. Trimming removed 6 bases at V and 2 bases at J, with 10 bases between. The CDR3 nucleotides are TGTGCCAGCAGAAATAGCGGTAACACCGGGGAGCTGTTTTTT. It is translated as CASRNSGNTGELFF.

The chain couples TRBV5-4 to TRBJ2-3; tentatively, D is TRBD2 (6 bases). V lost 1 base, J lost 0 bases, and 12 bases lay in between. The CDR3 is 16 residues long. Germline V gene sequence: CDR1 SGHNT, CDR2 YYREEE (reference sequence). This CDR3 is CASSLRLASSTDTQYF. The CDR3 DNA sequence: TGTGCCAGCAGCTTGAGGCTAGCGTCTAGCACAGATACGCAGTATTTT.

The J gene is TRBJ2-3, the V gene TRBV7-3, with 7 bases matching TRBD2. Germline V gene sequence: CDR1 SGHTA, CDR2 FQGTGA. This CDR3 is 14 amino acids long. The trim removed 4 bases at V and 4 bases at J, leaving 5 bases unmatched. The chain's CDR3 is CASSYTGRADTQYF. CDR3 coding DNA: TGTGCCAGCAGCTATACGGGGAGGGCAGATACGCAGTATTTT.

The V call is TRBV7-9, the J call TRBJ2-2, with TRBD2 matching over 12 bases. The CDR3 is 18 residues long. The trim removed 8 bases at V and 1 base at J, leaving 11 bases unmatched. The germline V gene has CDR1 SEHNR and CDR2 FQNEAQ (reference sequence). The CDR3 DNA reads TGTGCCAGCTCCGGACTAGCGGGGAGAATTGGGAACACCGGGGAGCTGTTTTTT. Its protein is CASSGLAGRIGNTGELFF.

CDR3 in DNA: TGTGCCTGTTCCCGGGGCATAGCCAATCAGCCCCAGCATTTT. This encodes CACSRGIANQPQHF. This chain links TRBV30 with TRBJ1-5; a possible D gene is TRBD1 (5 bases). V gave up 6 bases and J gave up 3 bases, with 15 bases separating them. The germline V gene encodes CDR1 GTSNPN and CDR2 SVGIG (reference sequence). This CDR3 comprises 14 residues.

This chain links TRBV7-9 with TRBJ1-2; 7 bases align to TRBD1. The length of the CDR3 is 15 residues. Germline V gene sequence: CDR1 SEHNR, CDR2 FQNEAQ (reference sequence). J was trimmed by 6 bases and V by 5 bases; bases with no gene match: 12. CDR3 amino acids: CASSLDQGQGDGYTF. CDR3 DNA: TGTGCCAGCAGCCTAGATCAGGGGCAGGGGGATGGCTACACCTTC.

This clone was counted once. The chain joins TRBV11-2 to TRBJ1-3; D is perhaps TRBD1 (5 bases). The germline V and J ends were trimmed by 6 bases and 0 bases, with 12 bases remaining between them. CDR3 length: 15 residues. Germline V lookup: CDR1 SGHAT, CDR2 FQNNGV. CDR3: CASSRDRLSGNTIYF. In DNA, the CDR3 is TGTGCCAGCAGTCGAGACAGACTCTCTGGAAACACCATATATTTT.

The chain has TRBV7-6 and TRBJ1-6, with unresolved D. Per germline, CDR1 SGHVS and CDR2 FNYEAQ. CDR3 length equals 17 residues. Trimming took off 1 base at V and 1 base at J, with 11 bases between the two ends. The CDR3 reads CASSLGDHRSYNSPLHF. DNA of the CDR3: TGTGCCAGCAGCTTAGGAGACCACCGGTCCTATAATTCACCCCTCCACTTT.

The genes are TRBV7-2 and TRBJ1-5; unclear D gene. CDR1 and CDR2 (germline): SGHTA, FQGNSA. Trimming cost V 1 base and J 3 bases, with 4 bases left between them. This CDR3 spans 13 amino acids. CDR3 DNA: TGTGCCAGCAGCTTAGGACTCAATCAGCCCCAGCATTTT. It specifies CASSLGLNQPQHF. The full variable domain, with the rest looked up from reference TRBV7-2 and TRBJ1-5, is GAGVSQSPSNKVTEKGKDVELRCDPISGHTALYWYRQSLGQGLEFLIYFQGNSAPDKSGLPSDRFSAERTGGSVSTLTIQRTQQEDSAVYLCASSLGLNQPQHFGDGTRLSIL.

The chain has TRBV10-2 and TRBJ1-6, with no clear D. This CDR3 is 14 amino acids long. Trimming left V 7 bases short and J 2 bases short, with 9 bases between. Per the germline V gene, CDR1 is WSHSY and CDR2 is SAAADI. CDR3 residues: CASTEGPYNSPLHF. Written as DNA, the CDR3 is TGCGCCAGCACAGAGGGCCCCTATAATTCACCCCTCCACTTT.

J is TRBJ2-2 and V is TRBV7-8, with 8 bases that match TRBD2. The CDR3 extends over 15 amino acids. V lost 5 bases to trimming and J lost 4 bases; unmatched junction nucleotides: 6. In germline, CDR1 is SGHVS, CDR2 FQNEAQ. CDR3 sequence reads: CASSPRGAPTGELFF. The CDR3 DNA follows: TGTGCCAGCAGCCCGCGGGGGGCCCCCACCGGGGAGCTGTTTTTT.

This chain links TRBV3-1 (or the pseudogene TRBV3-2) with TRBJ2-3; D is unclear. V was trimmed by 4 bases and J by 2 bases, leaving 7 bases between them. CDR1 and CDR2 (germline): LGHDT, YNNKEL (reference sequence). This CDR3 has 13 residues. Written as DNA, the CDR3 is TGTGCCAGCAGCCTGAGATCCACAGATACGCAGTATTTT. This sequence encodes CASSLRSTDTQYF.

The chain employs TRBV5-8 and TRBJ2-3; D not resolved. Per the germline V gene, CDR1 is SGHTS and CDR2 is YDEGEE. The CDR3 has 14 residues. V dropped 0 bases and J dropped 2 bases, with 7 bases sitting between them. The CDR3 DNA follows: TGTGCCAGCAGCTTGGAGAGAATCACAGATACGCAGTATTTT. Protein sequence: CASSLERITDTQYF. The complete variable domain, with remaining parts taken from reference TRBV5-8 and TRBJ2-3, reads EAGVTQSPTHLIKTRGQQATLRCSPISGHTSVYWYQQALGLGLQFLLWYDEGEERNRGNFPPRFSGRQFPNYSSELNVNALELEDSALYLCASSLERITDTQYFGPGTRLTVL.

The chain recombines TRBV24-1 with TRBJ1-6; 9 bases are a match to TRBD1. There are 15 residues in the CDR3. J was trimmed by 14 bases and V by 2 bases; bases with no gene match: 9. Germline-derived CDR1 and CDR2 are KGHDR and SFDVKD. The DNA of the CDR3 is TGTGCCACCAGTGATTCCGACAGGGGGGAAAAGTCCCTCCACTTT. Protein: CATSDSDRGEKSLHF.

This clone is judged medium-sized. The V call is TRBV6-4, the J call TRBJ2-3, with 14 positions matching TRBD2. The CDR3 contains 16 residues. The ends lost 0 bases at V and 4 bases at J; junction bases unmatched: 0. Germline V gene data show CDR1 as MRHNA and CDR2 as SNTAGT. As DNA, the CDR3 is TGTGCCAGCAGTGACTCGACTAGCGGGGGGGCAGATACGCAGTATTTT. Its translation is CASSDSTSGGADTQYF.

The chain joins TRBV28 to TRBJ1-6; D is undetermined. The CDR3 length is 14 residues. Germline CDR1 is MDHEN and CDR2 is SYDVKM. V lost 8 bases and J lost 4, with 12 bases in between. CDR3 in DNA: TGTGCCAGCCTCTCCCCCGAGTATAATTCACCCCTCCACTTT. This gives the protein CASLSPEYNSPLHF.

In nucleotides, the CDR3 is TGTGCCAGCAGCCAGACAGGGGATCTCGGCTACACCTTC. Amino acid sequence: CASSQTGDLGYTF. This chain joins TRBV5-4 and TRBJ1-2, with TRBD1 matching over 8 bases. Germline loops: CDR1 SGHNT, CDR2 YYREEE (reference sequence). The CDR3 length is 13 residues. The ends lost 4 bases at V and 8 bases at J; junction bases unmatched: 7.

Concerning this clone: The DNA is omitted, as the CDR3 cannot be located on it reliably, and the CDR3 follows TCRdb's listing. The V gene is TRBV2, the J gene TRBJ1-1; the DNA was not used to check the table's D call, TRBD1. The CDR3 is 14 residues long, counting both termini. Germline CDR1 is SNHLY and CDR2 is FYNNEI. The CDR3 sequence is CASSEVGQGASSFF.

The chain couples TRBV7-9 to TRBJ2-3; the match to TRBD2 covers 7 bases. V lost 3 bases, J lost 2 bases, and 5 bases stayed unmatched. Germline V gene data show CDR1 as SEHNR and CDR2 as FQNEAQ (reference sequence). CDR3 length: 15 residues. The CDR3 is CASSLLSGSTDTQYF. The CDR3, as DNA: TGTGCCAGCAGCTTGCTTAGCGGGTCCACAGATACGCAGTATTTT.

The chain carries TRBV9 and TRBJ1-6, with 8 bases fitting TRBD1. The CDR3 spans 15 residues. Losses at the gene ends were 3 bases for V and 7 bases for J; bases not matched to a gene: 6. Germline assignment: CDR1 SGDLS and CDR2 YYNGEE. The CDR3 nucleotides are TGTGCCAGCAGCGGTGGGAGACAGGGGAATTCACCCCTCCACTTT. Translated: CASSGGRQGNSPLHF.

This rearrangement joins TRBV6-5 to TRBJ1-1, with TRBD1 matching 9 bases. Germline V gives CDR1 MNHEY, CDR2 SVGAGI. V gave up 2 bases and J gave up 2 bases; unmatched junction bases: 3. The CDR3 extends over 15 amino acids. CDR3 loop: CASSYLGQGNTEAFF. In DNA form, the CDR3 reads TGTGCCAGCAGTTACCTGGGACAGGGAAACACTGAAGCTTTCTTT.

The chain recombines TRBV15 with TRBJ1-5, with 7 positions matching TRBD1. The V and J ends lost 0 bases and 9 bases, in that order; junction bases with no gene match: 5. Germline V lookup: CDR1 LNHNV, CDR2 YYDKDF (reference sequence). This CDR3 contains 14 residues. Written as DNA, the CDR3 is TGTGCCACCAGCAGAGAGGAACAGGGGAGGCCCCAGCATTTT. Protein: CATSREEQGRPQHF. Based on the CDR3 plus reference TRBV15 and TRBJ1-5, the full variable domain is DAMVIQNPRYQVTQFGKPVTLSCSQTLNHNVMYWYQQKSSQAPKLLFHYYDKDFNNEADTPDNFQSRRPNTSFCFLDIRSPGLGDTAMYLCATSREEQGRPQHFGDGTRLSIL.

This clone has a single count. The CDR3 is CASTLGGLGVEQYF. The DNA of the CDR3 is TGTGCCAGCACCCTTGGGGGCTTAGGGGTAGAGCAGTACTTC. The rearrangement joins TRBV28 to TRBJ2-7; possibly TRBD1 for D (6 bases). Germline lookup yields CDR1 MDHEN and CDR2 SYDVKM. Trimming stripped 7 bases from V and 7 bases from J, with 20 bases between. The CDR3 totals 14 residues.

CDR3 protein: CASSETQGAVETQYF. In nucleotides, the CDR3 is TGTGCCAGCAGTGAAACGCAGGGGGCTGTGGAGACCCAGTACTTC. The chain uses TRBV6-1 and TRBJ2-5, with 8 bases matching TRBD1. This CDR3 has 15 residues. V dropped 2 bases and J dropped 5; count of bases not matched to a gene: 7. Germline loops: CDR1 MNHNS, CDR2 SASEGT.

This chain connects TRBV9 to TRBJ1-1; D possibly corresponds to TRBD1 (5 bases). Germline CDR1 is SGDLS and CDR2 is YYNGEE. The CDR3 extends over 16 amino acids. Trimming took 4 bases from V and 4 from J, leaving 20 bases between them. This CDR3 reads CASSPRDGAGVTEAFF. CDR3 sequence (DNA): TGTGCCAGCAGCCCACGAGATGGGGCGGGAGTCACTGAAGCTTTCTTT.